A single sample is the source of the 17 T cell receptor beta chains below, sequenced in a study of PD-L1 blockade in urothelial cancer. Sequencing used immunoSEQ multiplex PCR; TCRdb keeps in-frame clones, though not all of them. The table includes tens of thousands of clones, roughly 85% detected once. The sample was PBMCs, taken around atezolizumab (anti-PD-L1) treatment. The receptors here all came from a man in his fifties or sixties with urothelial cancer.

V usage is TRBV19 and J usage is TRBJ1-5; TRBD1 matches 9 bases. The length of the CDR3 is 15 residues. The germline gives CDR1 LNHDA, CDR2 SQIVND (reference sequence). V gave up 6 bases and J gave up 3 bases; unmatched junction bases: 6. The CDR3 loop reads CASSGTGTSNQPQHF. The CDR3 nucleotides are TGTGCCAGTAGCGGGACAGGGACTTCCAATCAGCCCCAGCATTTT. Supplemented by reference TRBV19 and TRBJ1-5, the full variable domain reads DGGITQSPKYLFRKEGQNVTLSCEQNLNHDAMYWYRQDPGQGLRLIYYSQIVNDFQKGDIAEGYSVSREKKESFPLTVTSAQKNPTAFYLCASSGTGTSNQPQHFGDGTRLSIL.

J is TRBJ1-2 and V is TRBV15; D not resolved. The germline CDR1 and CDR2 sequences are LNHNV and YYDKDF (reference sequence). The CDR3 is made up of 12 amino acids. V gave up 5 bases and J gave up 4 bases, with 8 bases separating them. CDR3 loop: CATSAESYGYTF. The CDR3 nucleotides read TGTGCCACCAGCGCGGAAAGCTATGGCTACACCTTC. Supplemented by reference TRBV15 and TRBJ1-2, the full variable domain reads DAMVIQNPRYQVTQFGKPVTLSCSQTLNHNVMYWYQQKSSQAPKLLFHYYDKDFNNEADTPDNFQSRRPNTSFCFLDIRSPGLGDTAMYLCATSAESYGYTFGSGTRLTVV.

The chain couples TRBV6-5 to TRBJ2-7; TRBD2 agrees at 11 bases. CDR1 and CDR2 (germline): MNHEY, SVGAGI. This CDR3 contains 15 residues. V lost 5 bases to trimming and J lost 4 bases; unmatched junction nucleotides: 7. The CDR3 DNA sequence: TGTGCCAGCAGTCAAAGACTAGCGGGGACATACGAGCAGTACTTC. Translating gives CASSQRLAGTYEQYF.

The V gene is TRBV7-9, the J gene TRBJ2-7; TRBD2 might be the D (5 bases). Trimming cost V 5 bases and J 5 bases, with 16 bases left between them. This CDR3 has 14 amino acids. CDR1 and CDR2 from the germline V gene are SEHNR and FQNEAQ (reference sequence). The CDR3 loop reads CASSVDGITHEQYF. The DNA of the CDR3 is TGTGCCAGCAGCGTTGACGGGATTACTCACGAGCAGTACTTC.

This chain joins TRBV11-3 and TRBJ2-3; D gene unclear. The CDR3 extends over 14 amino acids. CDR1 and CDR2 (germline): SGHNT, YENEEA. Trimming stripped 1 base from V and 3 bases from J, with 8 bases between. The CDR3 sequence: CASSLVQITDTQYF. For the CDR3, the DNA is TGTGCCAGCAGCTTAGTTCAGATAACAGATACGCAGTATTTT.

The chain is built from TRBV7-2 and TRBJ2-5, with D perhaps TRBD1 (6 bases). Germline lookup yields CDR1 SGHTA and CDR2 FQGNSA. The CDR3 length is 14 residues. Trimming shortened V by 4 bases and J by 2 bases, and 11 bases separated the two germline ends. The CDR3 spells CASSSQGVQETQYF. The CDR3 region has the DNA TGTGCCAGCAGCTCACAGGGTGTGCAAGAGACCCAGTACTTC.

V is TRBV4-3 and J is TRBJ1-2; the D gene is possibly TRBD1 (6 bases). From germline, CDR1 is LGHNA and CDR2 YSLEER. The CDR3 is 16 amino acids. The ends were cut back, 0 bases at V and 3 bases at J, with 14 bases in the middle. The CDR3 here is CASSQEPLGGHYGYTF. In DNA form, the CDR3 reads TGCGCCAGCAGCCAAGAGCCTTTGGGGGGGCACTATGGCTACACCTTC.

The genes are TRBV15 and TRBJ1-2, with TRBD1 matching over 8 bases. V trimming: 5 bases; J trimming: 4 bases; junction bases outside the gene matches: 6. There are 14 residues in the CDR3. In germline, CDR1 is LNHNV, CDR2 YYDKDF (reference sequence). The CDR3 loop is CATSFDRGSYGYTF. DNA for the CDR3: TGTGCCACCAGCTTCGACAGGGGTAGCTATGGCTACACCTTC. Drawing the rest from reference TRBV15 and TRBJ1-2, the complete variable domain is DAMVIQNPRYQVTQFGKPVTLSCSQTLNHNVMYWYQQKSSQAPKLLFHYYDKDFNNEADTPDNFQSRRPNTSFCFLDIRSPGLGDTAMYLCATSFDRGSYGYTFGSGTRLTVV.

The CDR3 spells CASTSFGEVNAYEQYF. CDR3 coding DNA: TGTGCCAGCACCTCCTTTGGGGAGGTGAACGCCTACGAGCAGTACTTC. The gene calls are TRBV2 and TRBJ2-7; possibly TRBD2 for D (6 bases). V was pared by 7 bases and J by 2 bases, with 21 bases between. Germline V gene data show CDR1 as SNHLY and CDR2 as FYNNEI. The CDR3 has 16 amino acids. The whole variable domain, remainder taken from reference TRBV2 and TRBJ2-7, is EPEVTQTPSHQVTQMGQEVILRCVPISNHLYFYWYRQILGQKVEFLVSFYNNEISEKSEIFDDQFSVERPDGSNFTLKIRSTKLEDSAMYFCASTSFGEVNAYEQYFGPGTRLTVT.

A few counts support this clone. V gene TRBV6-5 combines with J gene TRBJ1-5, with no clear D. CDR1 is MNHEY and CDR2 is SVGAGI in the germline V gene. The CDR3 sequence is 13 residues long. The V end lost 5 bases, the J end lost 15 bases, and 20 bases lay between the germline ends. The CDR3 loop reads CASSPLGRRPSHF. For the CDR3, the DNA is TGTGCCAGCAGTCCCCTCGGCAGGCGCCCTTCGCATTTT.

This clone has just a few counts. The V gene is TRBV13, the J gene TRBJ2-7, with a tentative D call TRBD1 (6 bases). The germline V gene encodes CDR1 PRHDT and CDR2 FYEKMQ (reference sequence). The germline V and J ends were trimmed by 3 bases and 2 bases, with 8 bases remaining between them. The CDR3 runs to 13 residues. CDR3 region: CASSFGQPYEQYF. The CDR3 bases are TGTGCCAGCAGCTTCGGACAGCCCTACGAGCAGTACTTC. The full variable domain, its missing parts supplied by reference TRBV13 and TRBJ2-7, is AAGVIQSPRHLIKEKRETATLKCYPIPRHDTVYWYQQGPGQDPQFLISFYEKMQSDKGSIPDRFSAQQFSDYHSELNMSSLELGDSALYFCASSFGQPYEQYFGPGTRLTVT.

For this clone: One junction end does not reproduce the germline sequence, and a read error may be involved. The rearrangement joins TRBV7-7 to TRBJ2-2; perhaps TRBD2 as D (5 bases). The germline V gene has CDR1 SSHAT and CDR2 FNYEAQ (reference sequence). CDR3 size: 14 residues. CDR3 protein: CASSVVAGTGELFF. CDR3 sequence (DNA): TGTGCTAGCAGCGTAGTTGCGGGCACCGGGGAGCTGTTTTTT.

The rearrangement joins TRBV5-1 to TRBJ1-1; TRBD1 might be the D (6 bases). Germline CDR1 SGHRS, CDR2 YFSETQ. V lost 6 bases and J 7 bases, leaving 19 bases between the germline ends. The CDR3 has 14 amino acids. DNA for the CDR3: TGCGCCAGCAACCGGGACACCTCGAACGTTGAAGCTTTCTTT. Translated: CASNRDTSNVEAFF. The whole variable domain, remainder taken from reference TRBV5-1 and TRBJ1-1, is KAGVTQTPRYLIKTRGQQVTLSCSPISGHRSVSWYQQTPGQGLQFLFEYFSETQRNKGNFPGRFSGRQFSNSRSEMNVSTLELGDSALYLCASNRDTSNVEAFFGQGTRLTVV.

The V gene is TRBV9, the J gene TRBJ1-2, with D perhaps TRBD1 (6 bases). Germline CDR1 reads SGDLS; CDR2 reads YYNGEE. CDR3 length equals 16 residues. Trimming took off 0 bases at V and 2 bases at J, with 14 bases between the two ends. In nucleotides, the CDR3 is TGTGCCAGCAGCGTAGGAGGGGGGGCGAGCAACTATGGCTACACCTTC. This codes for CASSVGGGASNYGYTF.

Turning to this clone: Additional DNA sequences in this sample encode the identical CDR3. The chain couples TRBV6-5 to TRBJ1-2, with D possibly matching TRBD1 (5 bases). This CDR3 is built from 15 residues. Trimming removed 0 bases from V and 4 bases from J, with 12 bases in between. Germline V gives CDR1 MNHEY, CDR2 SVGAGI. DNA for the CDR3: TGTGCCAGCAGTTACTCAGGGACGGGGGGCTATGGCTACACCTTC. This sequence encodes CASSYSGTGGYGYTF.

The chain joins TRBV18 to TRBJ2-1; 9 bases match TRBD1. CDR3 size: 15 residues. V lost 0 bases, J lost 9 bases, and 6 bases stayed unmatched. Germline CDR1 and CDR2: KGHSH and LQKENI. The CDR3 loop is CASSPPPTGGGEQFF. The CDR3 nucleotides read TGTGCCAGCTCACCACCGCCGACAGGGGGGGGTGAGCAGTTCTTC.

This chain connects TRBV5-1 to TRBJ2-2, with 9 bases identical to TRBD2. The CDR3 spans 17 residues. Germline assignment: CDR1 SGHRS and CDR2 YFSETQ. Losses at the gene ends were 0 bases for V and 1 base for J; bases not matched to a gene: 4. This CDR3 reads CASSLGPSGENTGELFF. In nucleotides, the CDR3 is TGCGCCAGCAGCTTGGGGCCTAGCGGGGAGAACACCGGGGAGCTGTTTTTT.